Below are 21 T cell receptor beta chains sequenced from a single sample in a study of T cells in women clearing cervical HPV infection. Sequencing was performed with immunoSEQ multiplex PCR; in TCRdb, only in-frame clones are kept and a portion is missing. This repertoire includes about 32,000 clones. Specimen: blood buffy coat. Receptors originate from a woman between 18 and 70 years old with a cervical HPV16 infection that either progressed to CIN3+ or cleared (not recorded which).

For this clone: The read falls 3 residues short of the CDR3 end, and the missing part is taken from the germline J gene. This chain joins TRBV14 and TRBJ1-4; 8 bases agree with TRBD1. The CDR3 runs to 18 residues. Germline lookup yields CDR1 SGHDN and CDR2 FVKESK. The junction had 6 bases not matched to a gene; V was cut back by 0 bases and J by 0 bases. The chain's CDR3 is CASSQEGTGLATNEKLFF. CDR3 DNA (partial): TGTGCCAGCAGCCAAGAAGGGACAGGTCTTGCAACTAATGAAAAA.

Turning to this clone: Sequencing ends 3 residues short of the CDR3 end; the germline J gene provides the rest. The chain combines TRBV2 with TRBJ1-2; tentative D call: TRBD1 (6 bases). CDR3 size: 13 residues. The V gene lost 4 bases and the J gene lost 3 bases, with 9 bases spanning the gap. Germline V gene data show CDR1 as SNHLY and CDR2 as FYNNEI. The CDR3 protein is CASSGTEDYGYTF. The covered CDR3 bases are TGTGCCAGCAGTGGGACAGAAGACTATGGC.

In the case of this clone: The CDR3 is cut off 3 residues early in the read; its end comes from the germline J gene. This chain joins TRBV2 and TRBJ1-1, with D unclear. The length of the CDR3 is 12 residues. CDR1 is SNHLY and CDR2 is FYNNEI in the germline V gene. CDR3 amino acids: CASSARSVEAFF. The CDR3 bases that were read are TGTGCCAGCAGCGCCCGCAGCGTAGAA.

A word on this clone: The CDR3 end falls 3 residues outside the read, so it is completed with the germline J gene. The chain carries TRBV2 and TRBJ2-7; D possibly corresponds to TRBD1 (5 bases). The CDR3 loop spans 12 amino acids. Germline V gene data show CDR1 as SNHLY and CDR2 as FYNNEI. Trimming stripped 5 bases from V and 5 bases from J, with 10 bases between. CDR3 protein: CASSLRVHEQYF. The covered CDR3 bases are TGTGCCAGCAGTCTCAGGGTCCACGAG. Together with reference TRBV2 and TRBJ2-7, the CDR3 gives the full variable domain: EPEVTQTPSHQVTQMGQEVILRCVPISNHLYFYWYRQILGQKVEFLVSFYNNEISEKSEIFDDQFSVERPDGSNFTLKIRSTKLEDSAMYFCASSLRVHEQYFGPGTRLTVT.

Regarding this clone: Read coverage stops 3 residues before the CDR3 terminus; the germline J gene supplies the remainder. V usage is TRBV19 and J usage is TRBJ2-4; 7 bases fit TRBD2. Trimming removed 1 base from V and 1 base from J; junction bases left unmatched: 7. There are 17 residues in the CDR3. Germline V lookup: CDR1 LNHDA, CDR2 SQIVND (reference sequence). The CDR3 is CASSIGFGEGAKNIQYF. The part of the CDR3 DNA that was read is TGTGCCAGTAGTATAGGTTTTGGGGAGGGGGCCAAAAACATT.

Turning to this clone: Sequencing ends 3 residues short of the CDR3 end; the germline J gene provides the rest. The V and J genes are TRBV28 and TRBJ1-2, with 9 bases identical to TRBD1. The CDR3 is 15 amino acids. V lost 4 bases and J lost 5; bases outside the gene matches: 8. Germline-derived CDR1 and CDR2 are MDHEN and SYDVKM. The CDR3 here is CASSSQTGGGYGYTF. The DNA read from the CDR3 is TGTGCCAGCAGTTCGCAGACAGGGGGTGGGTATGGC.

Regarding this clone: The sequenced fragment ends 3 residues before the CDR3 boundary, so the rest is inferred from the germline J gene. The V gene is TRBV7-3, the J gene TRBJ2-6, with TRBD1 identical over 8 bases. Unmatched junction bases numbered 2, after V lost 2 bases and J lost 2 bases. Germline V gives CDR1 SGHTA, CDR2 FQGTGA. There are 16 residues in the CDR3. CDR3 residues: CASSLAGGAGANVLTF. CDR3 bases read: TGTGCCAGCAGCTTAGCAGGGGGCGCTGGGGCCAACGTC. The whole variable domain, filled in from reference TRBV7-3 and TRBJ2-6, reads GAGVSQTPSNKVTEKGKYVELRCDPISGHTALYWYRQSLGQGPEFLIYFQGTGAADDSGLPNDRFFAVRPEGSVSTLKIQRTERGDSAVYLCASSLAGGAGANVLTFGAGSRLTVL.

As concerns this clone: The read gets to within 3 residues of the CDR3 end, and the germline J gene fills in the rest. The chain uses TRBV19 and TRBJ1-2, with 7 bases lining up with TRBD1. The J segment lost 4 bases and the V segment lost 1 base, leaving 12 bases of the junction unmatched. The CDR3 totals 17 residues. Looked up from germline, CDR1 is LNHDA and CDR2 is SQIVND (reference sequence). The CDR3 protein is CASSIGWDSKLTYGYTF. The sequenced part of the CDR3 DNA is TGTGCCAGTAGTATAGGGTGGGACAGCAAATTGACCTATGGC.

In the case of this clone: The read ends 3 residues early relative to the CDR3; the germline J gene fills the gap. This chain connects TRBV19 to TRBJ1-1; D not certain. In germline, CDR1 is LNHDA, CDR2 SQIVND (reference sequence). Trimming shortened V by 4 bases and J by 1 base, and 10 bases separated the two germline ends. This CDR3 has 14 amino acids. The CDR3 loop reads CASSSNFRNTEAFF. The part of the CDR3 DNA that was read is TGTGCCAGTAGTAGCAACTTTCGGAACACTGAA.

Regarding this clone: Read sequence stops 3 residues before the CDR3 end, and the germline J gene provides the missing end. The chain has TRBV20-1 and TRBJ1-4, with D tentatively TRBD1 (6 bases). CDR3 length: 17 amino acids. Germline V lookup: CDR1 DFQATT, CDR2 SNEGSKA (reference sequence). The DNA read from the CDR3 is TGCAGTGCTAGAGATGCCCAGGGGTCCCCAAATTCTTCACCA. This encodes CSARDAQGSPNSSP. The CDR3 in full is CSARDAQGSPNSSPLFF.

With regard to this clone: The CDR3 end falls 3 residues outside the read, so it is completed with the germline J gene. This chain connects TRBV4-2 to TRBJ2-7, with TRBD2 identical over 7 bases. Trimming removed 1 base from V and 4 bases from J; junction bases left unmatched: 16. CDR3 length: 18 amino acids. Germline V gene sequence: CDR1 LGHNA, CDR2 YNFKEQ. The CDR3 DNA, read in part, is TGTGCCAGCAGCCAAGGCCTCTCGAGCGGGAATTGGGTATACGAG. It is translated as CASSQGLSSGNWVYE. The full CDR3 reads CASSQGLSSGNWVYEQYF.

Turning to this clone: The missing CDR3 end, 3 residues past where the read stops, is filled in from the germline J gene. The V gene is TRBV11-3, the J gene TRBJ2-3; tentatively, D is TRBD1 (5 bases). Looked up from germline, CDR1 is SGHNT and CDR2 is YENEEA. CDR3 length equals 15 residues. The DNA read from the CDR3 is TGTGCCAGCAGCTTAGAACTTGCTGGACAAGAGACG. Protein sequence: CASSLELAGQET. The CDR3 in its entirety is CASSLELAGQETQYF.

In the case of this clone: The read stops 3 residues short of the end of the CDR3; the missing end is completed from the germline J gene. This chain uses TRBV30 with TRBJ2-1, with TRBD2 matching 7 bases. The V gene's germline CDR1 is GTSNPN and CDR2 SVGIG (reference sequence). The CDR3 covers 15 residues. V gave up 4 bases and J gave up 2 bases; unmatched junction bases: 8. CDR3 bases read: TGTGCCTGGACGAATGCGGGAGAGGCCTACAATGAG. It translates to CAWTNAGEAYNE. The entire CDR3 protein is CAWTNAGEAYNEQFF.

As for this clone: The missing CDR3 end, 3 residues past where the read stops, is filled in from the germline J gene. The J gene is TRBJ2-1, the V gene TRBV7-7; 13 bases map to TRBD2. The CDR3 has 15 amino acids. Germline trimming cut 5 bases from V and 7 bases from J; bases unmatched to any gene: 5. Germline V CDR1 and CDR2: SSHAT, FNYEAQ (reference sequence). The CDR3 here is CASSRGLAGLNEQFF. The covered CDR3 bases are TGTGCCAGCAGCCGGGGACTAGCGGGGTTAAATGAG.

For this clone: The read halts 3 residues ahead of the CDR3 end, with the missing end drawn from the germline J gene. The chain carries TRBV7-2 and TRBJ1-2; no firm D call. CDR3 length: 12 amino acids. CDR1 SGHTA and CDR2 FQGNSA come from the germline V gene. Trimming shortened V by 5 bases and J by 7 bases, and 11 bases separated the two germline ends. The sequenced part of the CDR3 DNA is TGTGCCAGCAGCACCCTGACAAGTGGC. It yields the protein CASSTLTSG. The full CDR3 protein is CASSTLTSGYTF.

About this clone itself: The CDR3 extends 3 residues past the end of the read, so its final part is completed from the germline J gene. The V call is TRBV20-1, the J call TRBJ2-1, with 7 nucleotides matching TRBD2. This CDR3 contains 14 residues. V gave up 3 bases and J gave up 5 bases; unmatched junction bases: 7. The germline V gene has CDR1 DFQATT and CDR2 SNEGSKA (reference sequence). The CDR3 loop reads CSARPLGGNNEQFF. The DNA read from the CDR3 is TGCAGTGCTAGGCCCCTCGGGGGGAACAATGAG.

Turning to this clone: Coverage ceases 3 residues before the CDR3 finishes, and the germline J gene fills in the end. The chain links TRBV3-1 (or the pseudogene TRBV3-2) to TRBJ1-6; 7 bases align to TRBD1. The ends lost 4 bases at V and 9 bases at J; junction bases unmatched: 6. The CDR3 has 14 residues. The germline V gene has CDR1 LGHDT and CDR2 YNNKEL (reference sequence). CDR3 loop: CASSPGTAVSPLHF. The CDR3 DNA, read in part, is TGTGCCAGCAGCCCCGGGACAGCGGTTTCACCC.

This CDR3 reads CASSPPADSRGEQFF. The CDR3 bases that were read are TGTGCCAGCAGCCCCCCGGCGGACTCTCGAGGTGAG. This sequence joins TRBV5-6 and TRBJ2-1; a possible D gene is TRBD2 (5 bases). The observed sequence ends 3 residues before the CDR3 terminus, with the missing tail filled in from the germline J gene. The CDR3 has 15 residues. The V gene's germline CDR1 is SGHDT and CDR2 YYEEEE. V was cut by 4 bases and J by 9 bases, with 20 bases left in between. Full variable domain (outside the CDR3, taken from reference TRBV5-6 and TRBJ2-1): DAGVTQSPTHLIKTRGQQVTLRCSPKSGHDTVSWYQQALGQGPQFIFQYYEEEERQRGNFPDRFSGHQFPNYSSELNVNALLLGDSALYLCASSPPADSRGEQFFGPGTRLTVL.

Points on this clone: The read finishes 3 residues shy of the CDR3 end, and the germline J gene is used to complete it. The V and J genes are TRBV10-1 and TRBJ2-1, with D perhaps TRBD1 (5 bases). CDR1 and CDR2 (germline): WNHNN, SYGVQD (reference sequence). The CDR3 spans 13 residues. V lost 6 bases and J 0 bases, leaving 6 bases between the germline ends. CDR3 DNA (partial): TGCGCCAGCAGCAGGGACTCCTACAATGAG. The encoded protein is CASSRDSYNE. The CDR3 in its entirety is CASSRDSYNEQFF.

Note on this clone: The read ends 3 residues early relative to the CDR3; the germline J gene fills the gap. This sequence joins TRBV10-1 and TRBJ2-2, with D possibly TRBD1 on 6 matching bases. The CDR3 consists of 14 residues. Deletions cut 7 bases from V and 2 bases from J, with 11 bases between. CDR1 is WNHNN and CDR2 is SYGVQD in the germline V gene (reference sequence). CDR3 amino acids: CASNPGANTGELFF. The sequenced CDR3 bases are TGCGCCAGCAATCCAGGGGCTAACACCGGGGAG.

Notes on this clone: The read halts 3 residues ahead of the CDR3 end, with the missing end drawn from the germline J gene. This chain uses TRBV20-1 with TRBJ2-7; possible D gene TRBD2, 5 bases. Trimming stripped 5 bases from V and 0 bases from J, with 14 bases between. The length of the CDR3 is 14 residues. Per germline, CDR1 DFQATT and CDR2 SNEGSKA (reference sequence). The CDR3 region is CSAPPWAGSYEQYF. CDR3 DNA, as far as it was read: TGCAGTGCTCCCCCCTGGGCGGGCTCCTACGAG.